This T cell receptor beta chain was sequenced during a study of blood T cell repertoires in COVID-19. Study-wide background: Sources were T cells, B-cell-depleted T cells, or PBMCs; the material itself was cDNA or gDNA.

In the authors' workflow: Amplification with reference gene primers provided the estimates of nucleated cell counts. Assay used: immunoSEQ multiplex PCR; TCRdb lists only in-frame clones, some missing. V and J calls and clone size are as listed in that table; D and trimming were resolved from the DNA. The table shows about 160,000 clones, with roughly 86% occurring only once. With 5 bases clipped from V and 5 bases from J, the junction kept 4 bases outside the gene matches. CDR1 is MNHEY, CDR2 SVGAGI, per germline. This CDR3 contains 13 residues. What was sequenced was peripheral blood. This receptor was obtained from a man in his 60s with COVID-19, enrolled during active disease. The chain joins TRBV6-5 to TRBJ2-7; TRBD1 aligns across 9 bases. DNA of the CDR3: TGTGCCAGCAGTCGGGACAGGGTCAACGAGCAGTACTTC. Amino acid sequence: CASSRDRVNEQYF.